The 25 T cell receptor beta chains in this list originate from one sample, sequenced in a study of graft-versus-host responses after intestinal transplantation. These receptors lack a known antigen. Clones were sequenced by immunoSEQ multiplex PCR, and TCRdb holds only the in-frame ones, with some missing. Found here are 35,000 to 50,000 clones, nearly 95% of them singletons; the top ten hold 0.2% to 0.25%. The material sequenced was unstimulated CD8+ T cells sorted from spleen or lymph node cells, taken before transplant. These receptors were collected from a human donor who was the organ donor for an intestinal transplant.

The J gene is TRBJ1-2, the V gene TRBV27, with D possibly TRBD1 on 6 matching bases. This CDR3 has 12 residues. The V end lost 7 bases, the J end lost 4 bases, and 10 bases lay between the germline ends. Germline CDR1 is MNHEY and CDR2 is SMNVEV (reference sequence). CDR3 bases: TGTGCCAGCAAGAAAGGGGGCTATGGCTACACCTTC. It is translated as CASKKGGYGYTF.

The CDR3 spells CASSSGTSHNEQFF. In nucleotides, the CDR3 is TGTGCCAGCAGTTCGGGGACTAGCCACAATGAGCAGTTCTTC. V and J are TRBV2 and TRBJ2-1; 9 bases line up with TRBD2. Trimming took 5 bases from V and 5 from J; bases not matched to a gene: 4. The CDR3 has 14 residues. CDR1 SNHLY and CDR2 FYNNEI come from the germline V gene. Full variable domain (missing parts from reference TRBV2 and TRBJ2-1): EPEVTQTPSHQVTQMGQEVILRCVPISNHLYFYWYRQILGQKVEFLVSFYNNEISEKSEIFDDQFSVERPDGSNFTLKIRSTKLEDSAMYFCASSSGTSHNEQFFGPGTRLTVL.

The CDR3 DNA sequence: TGTGCCAGCAGTTGGACAGGGGACTACAATGAGCAGTTCTTC. Residues: CASSWTGDYNEQFF. The genes are TRBV28 and TRBJ2-1; TRBD1 matches 9 bases. This CDR3 comprises 14 residues. Germline V gene lookup returns CDR1 MDHEN and CDR2 SYDVKM. After removal of 4 bases from V and 3 bases from J, the junction contained 1 base not matched to a gene.

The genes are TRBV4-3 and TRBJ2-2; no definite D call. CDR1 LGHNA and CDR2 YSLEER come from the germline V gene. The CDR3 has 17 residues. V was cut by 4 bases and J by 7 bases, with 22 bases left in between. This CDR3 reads CASSPNLGQRLHGELFF. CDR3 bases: TGCGCCAGCAGCCCAAACCTTGGCCAGCGCCTGCACGGGGAGCTGTTTTTT.

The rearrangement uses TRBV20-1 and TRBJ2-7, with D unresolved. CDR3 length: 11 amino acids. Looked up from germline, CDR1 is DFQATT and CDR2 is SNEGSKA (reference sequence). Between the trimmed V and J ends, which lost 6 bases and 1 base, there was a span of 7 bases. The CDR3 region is CSAWNSYEQYF. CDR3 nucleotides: TGCAGTGCCTGGAATTCCTACGAGCAGTACTTC.

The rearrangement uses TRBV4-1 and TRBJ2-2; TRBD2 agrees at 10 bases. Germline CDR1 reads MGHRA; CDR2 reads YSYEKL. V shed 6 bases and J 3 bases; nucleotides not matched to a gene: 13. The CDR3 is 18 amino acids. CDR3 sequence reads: CASSPIFSGGPDTGELFF. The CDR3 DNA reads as TGCGCCAGCAGTCCGATATTTAGCGGGGGGCCTGACACCGGGGAGCTGTTTTTT.

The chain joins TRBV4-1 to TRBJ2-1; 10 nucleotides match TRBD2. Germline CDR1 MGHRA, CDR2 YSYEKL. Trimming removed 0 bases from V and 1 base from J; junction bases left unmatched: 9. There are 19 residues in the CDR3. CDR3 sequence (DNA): TGCGCCAGCAGCCAAGATCTCCTAGCGGGGGCGGAGTCCTACAATGAGCAGTTCTTC. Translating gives CASSQDLLAGAESYNEQFF.

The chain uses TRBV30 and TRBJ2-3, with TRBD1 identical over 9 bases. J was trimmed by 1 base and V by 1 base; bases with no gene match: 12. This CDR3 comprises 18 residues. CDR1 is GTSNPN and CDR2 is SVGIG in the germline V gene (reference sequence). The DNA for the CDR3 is TGTGCCTGGAGTGGAAGGGACAGGGAGGCGGCCCGCACAGATACGCAGTATTTT. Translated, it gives CAWSGRDREAARTDTQYF.

CDR3 region: CSVGGDRDLGGYTF. DNA for the CDR3: TGCAGCGTTGGAGGAGACCGGGACCTTGGTGGCTACACCTTC. The gene calls are TRBV29-1 and TRBJ1-2, with D possibly matching TRBD1 (5 bases). This CDR3 region has 14 residues. Trimming removed 4 bases from V and 7 bases from J, with 19 bases in between. Germline CDR1 is SQVTM and CDR2 is ANQGSEA.

CDR3 residues: CASRRGGPPDTQYF. Here the CDR3 DNA reads TGTGCCAGCAGACGGGGGGGCCCCCCAGATACGCAGTATTTT. The genes are TRBV5-4 and TRBJ2-3, with 8 bases lining up with TRBD2. Germline V gene sequence: CDR1 SGHNT, CDR2 YYREEE (reference sequence). The J segment lost 4 bases and the V segment lost 5 bases, leaving 6 bases of the junction unmatched. The CDR3 is made up of 14 amino acids.

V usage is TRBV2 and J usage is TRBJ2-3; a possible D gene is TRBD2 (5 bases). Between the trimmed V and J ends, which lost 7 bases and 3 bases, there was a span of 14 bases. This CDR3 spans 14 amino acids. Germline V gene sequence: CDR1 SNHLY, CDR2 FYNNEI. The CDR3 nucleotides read TGTGCCAGCACGGGAAGTCCCGGAACAGATACGCAGTATTTT. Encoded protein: CASTGSPGTDTQYF.

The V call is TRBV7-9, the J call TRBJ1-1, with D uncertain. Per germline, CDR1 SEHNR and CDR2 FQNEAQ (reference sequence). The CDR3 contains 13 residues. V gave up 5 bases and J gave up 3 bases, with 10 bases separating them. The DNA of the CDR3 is TGTGCCAGCAGCCCCACGGGGTACACTGAAGCTTTCTTT. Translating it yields CASSPTGYTEAFF.

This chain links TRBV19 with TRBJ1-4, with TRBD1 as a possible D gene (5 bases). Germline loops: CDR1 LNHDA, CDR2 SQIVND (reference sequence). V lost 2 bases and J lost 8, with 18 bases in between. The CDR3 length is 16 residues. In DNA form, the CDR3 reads TGTGCCAGTAGTATAAAAAGACAGCCTCGGGAGGAAAAACTGTTTTTT. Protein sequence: CASSIKRQPREEKLFF.

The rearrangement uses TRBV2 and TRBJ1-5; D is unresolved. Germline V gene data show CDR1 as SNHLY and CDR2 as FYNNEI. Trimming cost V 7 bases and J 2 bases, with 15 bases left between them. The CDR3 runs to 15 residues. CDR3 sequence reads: CASIGEGEGNQPQHF. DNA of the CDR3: TGTGCCAGCATCGGGGAGGGAGAGGGCAATCAGCCCCAGCATTTT.

CDR3 in amino acids: CASSQVGSRAETEAFF. The CDR3 DNA reads TGCGCCAGCAGCCAAGTGGGCTCCAGGGCCGAGACTGAAGCTTTCTTT. This rearrangement joins TRBV4-1 to TRBJ1-1; a weak D match, TRBD1 (5 bases). Germline V gene data show CDR1 as MGHRA and CDR2 as YSYEKL. Between the trimmed V and J ends, which lost 1 base and 5 bases, there was a span of 17 bases. The CDR3 extends over 16 amino acids.

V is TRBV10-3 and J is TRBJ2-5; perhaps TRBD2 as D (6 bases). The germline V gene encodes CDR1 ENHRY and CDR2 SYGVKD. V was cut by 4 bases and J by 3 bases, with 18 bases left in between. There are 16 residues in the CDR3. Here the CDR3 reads CAISARESPGEETQYF. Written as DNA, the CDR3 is TGTGCCATCAGTGCCCGTGAGTCACCGGGGGAAGAGACCCAGTACTTC.

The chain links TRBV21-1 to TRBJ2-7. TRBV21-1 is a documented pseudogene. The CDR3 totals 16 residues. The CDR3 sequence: CASSAPRRRVTYEQYF. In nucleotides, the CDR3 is TGTGCCAGCAGCGCCCCGAGGCGAAGGGTTACCTACGAGCAGTACTTC.

This CDR3 reads CAWSFRALPYNEQFF. The CDR3 DNA reads as TGTGCCTGGAGTTTCAGGGCGCTACCATACAATGAGCAGTTCTTC. The chain recombines TRBV30 with TRBJ2-1, with a weak D call TRBD1 (5 bases). Trimming cost V 2 bases and J 4 bases, with 15 bases left between them. The length of the CDR3 is 15 residues. Germline values: CDR1 GTSNPN, CDR2 SVGIG (reference sequence).

DNA of the CDR3: TGTGCCAGCAGGACAGGGCTATACACCGGGGAGCTGTTTTTT. As protein: CASRTGLYTGELFF. The rearrangement links TRBV6-5 to TRBJ2-2; 7 bases fit TRBD1. Per the germline V gene, CDR1 is MNHEY and CDR2 is SVGAGI. The length of the CDR3 is 14 residues. After removal of 6 bases from V and 3 bases from J, the junction contained 4 bases not matched to a gene.

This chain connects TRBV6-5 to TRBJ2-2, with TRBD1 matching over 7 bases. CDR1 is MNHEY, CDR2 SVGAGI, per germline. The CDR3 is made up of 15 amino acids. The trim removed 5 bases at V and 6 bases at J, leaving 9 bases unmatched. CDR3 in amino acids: CASSPRQGIPGELFF. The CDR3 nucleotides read TGTGCCAGCAGTCCCCGACAGGGAATCCCCGGGGAGCTGTTTTTT.

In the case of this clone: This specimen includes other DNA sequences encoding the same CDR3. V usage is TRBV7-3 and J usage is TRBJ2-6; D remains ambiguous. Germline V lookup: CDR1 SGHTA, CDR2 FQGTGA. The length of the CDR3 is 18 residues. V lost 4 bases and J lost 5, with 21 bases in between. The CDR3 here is CASSWNIRLQSRANVLTF. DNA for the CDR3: TGTGCCAGCAGCTGGAACATACGCCTACAAAGTCGGGCCAACGTCCTGACTTTC.

CDR3 amino acids: CASSLSGLDTQYF. The CDR3 region has the DNA TGTGCCAGCAGTTTATCAGGGCTAGATACGCAGTATTTT. The V gene is TRBV27, the J gene TRBJ2-3; unclear D gene. V lost 0 bases and J lost 5, with 6 bases in between. The CDR3 is 13 amino acids. Germline V lookup: CDR1 MNHEY, CDR2 SMNVEV (reference sequence).

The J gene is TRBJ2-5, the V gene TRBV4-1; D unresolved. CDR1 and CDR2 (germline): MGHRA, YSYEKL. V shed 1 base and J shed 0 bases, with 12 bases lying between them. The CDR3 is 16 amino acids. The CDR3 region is CASSQGAGTDQETQYF. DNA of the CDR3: TGCGCCAGCAGCCAAGGGGCCGGCACAGACCAAGAGACCCAGTACTTC.

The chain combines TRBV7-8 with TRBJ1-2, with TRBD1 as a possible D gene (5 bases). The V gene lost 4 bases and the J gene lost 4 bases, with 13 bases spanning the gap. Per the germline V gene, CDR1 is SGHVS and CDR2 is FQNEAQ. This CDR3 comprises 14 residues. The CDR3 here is CASSSSVGGYGYTF. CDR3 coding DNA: TGTGCCAGCAGCTCATCCGTGGGGGGCTATGGCTACACCTTC. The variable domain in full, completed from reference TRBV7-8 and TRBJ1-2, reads GAGVSQSPRYKVAKRGQDVALRCDPISGHVSLFWYQQALGQGPEFLTYFQNEAQLDKSGLPSDRFFAERPEGSVSTLKIQRTQQEDSAVYLCASSSSVGGYGYTFGSGTRLTVV.

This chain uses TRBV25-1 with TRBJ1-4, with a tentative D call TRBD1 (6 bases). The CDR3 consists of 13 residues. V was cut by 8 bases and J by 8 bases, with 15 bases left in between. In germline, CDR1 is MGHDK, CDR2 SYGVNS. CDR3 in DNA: TGTGCCAGCGGGGGCCAGGGAAAGGAAAAACTGTTTTTT. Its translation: CASGGQGKEKLFF.